These 17 T cell receptor beta chains share one sample of origin, sequenced in a study of cytomegalovirus exposure and HLA in healthy donors. With 60 Vbeta and 13 Jbeta primers, the PCR was carried out. TCRdb's table, derived via immunoSEQ multiplex PCR, lists solely in-frame clones and lacks some. The repertoire holds about 130,000 clones, with 84% as singletons. The specimen was PBMCs. These receptor sequences come from a young woman in good health and CMV-seropositive.

V is TRBV11-2 and J is TRBJ2-5; unclear D gene. Germline-derived CDR1 and CDR2 are SGHAT and FQNNGV. Trimming took off 1 base at V and 3 bases at J, with 12 bases between the two ends. The CDR3 sequence is 15 residues long. The CDR3 sequence is CASSLGFVQEETQYF. The CDR3 region has the DNA TGTGCCAGCAGCTTAGGTTTTGTGCAGGAAGAGACCCAGTACTTC.

This clone has a single count. This rearrangement joins TRBV7-9 to TRBJ1-4, with 9 bases aligning to TRBD1. The V gene's germline CDR1 is SEHNR and CDR2 FQNEAQ (reference sequence). This CDR3 region has 13 residues. Unmatched junction bases numbered 7, after V lost 9 bases and J lost 8 bases. CDR3 sequence: CASAGQGGEKLFF. In nucleotides, the CDR3 is TGTGCCAGTGCGGGACAGGGCGGGGAAAAACTGTTTTTT.

The count of this clone is one. The chain carries TRBV27 and TRBJ2-7, with TRBD1 matching 8 bases. Germline CDR1 MNHEY, CDR2 SMNVEV (reference sequence). Trimming cost V 0 bases and J 3 bases; bases outside gene matches: 4. The CDR3 is 15 amino acids. The CDR3 sequence: CASSLSGQAFYEQYF. DNA of the CDR3: TGTGCCAGCAGTTTATCGGGACAGGCCTTCTACGAGCAGTACTTC.

The genes are TRBV6-1 and TRBJ2-3; 8 bases are a match to TRBD1. The CDR3 contains 15 residues. The V gene end was trimmed by 6 bases and the J gene end by 0 bases; junction bases not matched to a gene: 5. Germline assignment: CDR1 MNHNS and CDR2 SASEGT. Here the CDR3 DNA reads TGTGCCAGCAGGGAATGGGACAGGAGCACAGATACGCAGTATTTT. Translating it yields CASREWDRSTDTQYF.

V and J are TRBV15 and TRBJ2-5; 10 bases agree with TRBD2. Germline V gene lookup returns CDR1 LNHNV and CDR2 YYDKDF (reference sequence). The CDR3 spans 18 residues. The trim removed 0 bases at V and 0 bases at J, leaving 7 bases unmatched. The CDR3: CATSRDRLSGGYQETQYF. CDR3 nucleotides: TGTGCCACCAGCAGAGATCGCCTTAGCGGGGGGTACCAAGAGACCCAGTACTTC.

The chain joins TRBV9 to TRBJ2-7; D may be TRBD1 (6 bases). The CDR3 is made up of 14 amino acids. Between the trimmed V and J ends, which lost 2 bases and 2 bases, there was a span of 11 bases. CDR1 and CDR2 from the germline V gene are SGDLS and YYNGEE. CDR3 residues: CASSVGQSAYEQYF. The CDR3 DNA sequence: TGTGCCAGCAGCGTCGGACAGTCTGCCTACGAGCAGTACTTC.

Written as DNA, the CDR3 is TGTGCCAGCAGCGTGCAGGGCCAGGATACGCAGTATTTT. Translating it yields CASSVQGQDTQYF. The rearrangement joins TRBV7-2 to TRBJ2-3; D may be TRBD1 (5 bases). Germline V gene data show CDR1 as SGHTA and CDR2 as FQGNSA. There are 13 residues in the CDR3. V was clipped by 5 bases and J by 6 bases, with 12 bases between them. Full variable domain (missing parts from reference TRBV7-2 and TRBJ2-3): GAGVSQSPSNKVTEKGKDVELRCDPISGHTALYWYRQSLGQGLEFLIYFQGNSAPDKSGLPSDRFSAERTGGSVSTLTIQRTQQEDSAVYLCASSVQGQDTQYFGPGTRLTVL.

This clone has just a few counts. This chain joins TRBV7-7 and TRBJ2-3; TRBD2 matches 9 bases. The germline V gene has CDR1 SSHAT and CDR2 FNYEAQ (reference sequence). The trim removed 5 bases at V and 4 bases at J, leaving 7 bases unmatched. This CDR3 region has 15 residues. The CDR3 DNA sequence: TGTGCCAGCAGCCTGGGTGCGGGGGGGTCAGATACGCAGTATTTT. Translated, it gives CASSLGAGGSDTQYF.

This sequence joins TRBV6-4 and TRBJ2-2, with D unresolved. V was clipped by 3 bases and J by 7 bases, with 12 bases between them. CDR1 is MRHNA, CDR2 SNTAGT, per germline. The CDR3 spans 14 residues. The CDR3 coding sequence is TGTGCCAGCAGTGAGTTCAGCTCAGGCGGGGAGCTGTTTTTT. It translates to CASSEFSSGGELFF.

This chain links TRBV30 with TRBJ2-2; D not certain. V was shortened by 2 bases and J by 0 bases, with 4 bases between the two germline ends. Germline V gene lookup returns CDR1 GTSNPN and CDR2 SVGIG (reference sequence). The CDR3 extends over 13 amino acids. DNA for the CDR3: TGTGCCTGGAGTCCCTCGAACACCGGGGAGCTGTTTTTT. Its translation is CAWSPSNTGELFF.

The chain recombines TRBV14 with TRBJ2-3; no clear D gene. The CDR3 has 14 amino acids. V lost 0 bases and J 6 bases, leaving 10 bases between the germline ends. Germline V gives CDR1 SGHDN, CDR2 FVKESK. CDR3 sequence (DNA): TGTGCCAGCAGCCAAGATTCGGTCCGGGATACGCAGTATTTT. Amino acids: CASSQDSVRDTQYF. The whole variable domain, filled in from reference TRBV14 and TRBJ2-3, reads EAGVTQFPSHSVIEKGQTVTLRCDPISGHDNLYWYRRVMGKEIKFLLHFVKESKQDESGMPNNRFLAERTGGTYSTLKVQPAELEDSGVYFCASSQDSVRDTQYFGPGTRLTVL.

Only a few counts were recorded for this clone. The chain has TRBV5-4 and TRBJ2-5; D may be TRBD1 (6 bases). V was pared by 0 bases and J by 8 bases, with 11 bases between. This CDR3 spans 13 amino acids. Germline lookup yields CDR1 SGHNT and CDR2 YYREEE (reference sequence). This CDR3 reads CASSLGGGATQYF. As DNA, the CDR3 is TGTGCCAGCAGCTTGGGAGGGGGAGCAACCCAGTACTTC.

V is TRBV6-1 and J is TRBJ1-6; 10 positions match TRBD1. Unmatched junction bases numbered 7, after V lost 4 bases and J lost 7 bases. The V gene's germline CDR1 is MNHNS and CDR2 SASEGT. The CDR3 covers 16 residues. The CDR3 nucleotides are TGTGCCAGCAGTGTACAGACAGGGGGCTGGAATTCACCCCTCCACTTT. Protein: CASSVQTGGWNSPLHF.

The chain recombines TRBV27 with TRBJ2-2, with D possibly TRBD1 on 5 matching bases. V was cut by 5 bases and J by 6 bases, with 13 bases left in between. This CDR3 region has 14 residues. The germline CDR1 and CDR2 sequences are MNHEY and SMNVEV (reference sequence). The CDR3 loop reads CASSRLRVAGELFF. CDR3 nucleotides: TGTGCCAGCAGTAGACTCAGGGTTGCCGGGGAGCTGTTTTTT.

The chain employs TRBV15 and TRBJ2-6; possibly TRBD2 for D (6 bases). Trimming cost V 7 bases and J 0 bases, with 13 bases left between them. This CDR3 comprises 16 residues. Germline V gene lookup returns CDR1 LNHNV and CDR2 YYDKDF (reference sequence). CDR3 nucleotides: TGTGCCACCACCCCGGCGGGGAGCTCTGGGGCCAACGTCCTGACTTTC. It yields the protein CATTPAGSSGANVLTF.

This sequence joins TRBV18 and TRBJ2-5, with 14 bases aligning to TRBD2. The CDR3 sequence is 15 residues long. The junction had 3 bases not matched to a gene; V was cut back by 5 bases and J by 4 bases. Germline-derived CDR1 and CDR2 are KGHSH and LQKENI. CDR3 in amino acids: CASSTGLAGVETQYF. For the CDR3, the DNA is TGTGCCAGCTCAACGGGACTAGCGGGGGTAGAGACCCAGTACTTC.

J is TRBJ1-2 and V is TRBV6-5, with 10 bases identical to TRBD1. The CDR3 runs 14 residues. V trimming: 5 bases; J trimming: 8 bases; junction bases outside the gene matches: 8. Germline CDR1 is MNHEY and CDR2 is SVGAGI. The CDR3 nucleotides read TGTGCCAGCAGTCGACAGGGGGCACAGGGGGGCTACACCTTC. Translation gives CASSRQGAQGGYTF.